This record concerns one T cell receptor (beta chain) sequence. Its specificity is not known. This record comes from a study of Ad26.COV2.S vaccination and SARS-CoV-2 variants. Study-wide results and limits: Responses of spike-specific T cells (both CD8+ and CD4+) reportedly showed substantial breadth after vaccination. Vaccine recipients and placebo recipients showed similar non-spike TCR breadth. Quantification of TCR breadth and depth may have yielded underestimates of total T cell responses. Vaccinated individuals (as opposed to placebo recipients) had higher spike-specific TCR breadth.

The assay was immunoSEQ multiplex PCR, and TCRdb's table has in-frame clones only and misses some. Among roughly 380,000 clones listed, 92% were seen once. The V gene's germline CDR1 is SGHTA and CDR2 FQGNSA. The CDR3 totals 15 residues. Trimming at V came to 5 bases and at J to 5 bases, leaving 7 bases not matched to a gene. The source material was peripheral blood, sampled after recovery from COVID-19. This TCR was sampled from a human donor who had recovered from COVID-19. The chain carries TRBV7-2 and TRBJ1-5; 9 bases fit TRBD1. The CDR3, as DNA: TGTGCCAGCAGCGCTAGGACAGGGGTGGATCAGCCCCAGCATTTT. Its translation: CASSARTGVDQPQHF.